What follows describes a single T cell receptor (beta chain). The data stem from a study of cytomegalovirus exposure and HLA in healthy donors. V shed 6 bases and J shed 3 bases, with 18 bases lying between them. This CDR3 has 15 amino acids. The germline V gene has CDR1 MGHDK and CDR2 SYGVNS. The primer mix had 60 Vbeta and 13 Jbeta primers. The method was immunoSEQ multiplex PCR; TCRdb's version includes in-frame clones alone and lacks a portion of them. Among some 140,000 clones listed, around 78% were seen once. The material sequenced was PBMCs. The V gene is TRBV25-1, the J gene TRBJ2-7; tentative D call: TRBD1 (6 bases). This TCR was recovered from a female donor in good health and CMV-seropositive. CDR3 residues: CASRALSQGNYEQYF. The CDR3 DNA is TGTGCCAGCAGAGCCCTCTCTCAGGGGAACTACGAGCAGTACTTC.